The rows below give T cell receptor beta chains drawn from one sample of a study of control samples from healthy donors and cancer patients. Using immunoSEQ multiplex PCR, the repertoire was profiled, and TCRdb retains in-frame clones only, with some absent. This sample yields around 18,000 clones, of which roughly 86% are seen a single time; around 10% belongs to the top ten. Sequenced sample: PBMCs. The source is an older woman with colorectal cancer. Each CDR3 is given with its conserved first and last residue. D genes are given only for firm matches. Clone size is given for some rows only: seen once, a few or many times, or a class if the clone is expanded.

TRBJ1-1	TRBV9	NA	NA	TGTGCCAGCAGCGTAGAAGGGTGGATGAACACTGAAGCTTTCTTT	CASSVEGWMNTEAFF
TRBJ1-4	TRBV7-8	TRBD1	NA	TGTGCCAGCAGCATGGGACAGGGCGGAGAAAAACTGTTTTTT	CASSMGQGGEKLFF
TRBJ2-3	TRBV11-3	TRBD2	once	TGTGCCAGCAGCTTAATGGGAGGGCCCACAGATACGCAGTATTTT	CASSLMGGPTDTQYF
TRBJ2-7	TRBV11-2	NA	NA	TGTGCCAGCAGCCTAGTAAGCGGAAGCTCCTACGAGCAGTACTTC	CASSLVSGSSYEQYF
TRBJ1-6	TRBV4-1	NA	NA	TGCGCCAGCAGCCAAGAGAGGGACTGGATCCGCTCACCCCTCCACTTT	CASSQERDWIRSPLHF
TRBJ2-3	TRBV30	NA	once	TGTGCCTGGAGCTATTGGTCTAGGGATACGCAGTATTTT	CAWSYWSRDTQYF
TRBJ2-7	TRBV7-9	NA	NA	TGTGCCAGCAGCTTCAAGGGAAGCGCGATGTACGAGCAGTACTTC	CASSFKGSAMYEQYF
TRBJ2-7	TRBV5-5	TRBD1	once	TGTGCCAGCAGCCGCGGCGGACAGGGATCATACGAGCAGTACTTC	CASSRGGQGSYEQYF
TRBJ1-1	TRBV9	TRBD1	NA	TGTGCCAGCAGCCAGGGGGGGACTGAAGCTTTCTTT	CASSQGGTEAFF
TRBJ2-3	TRBV7-2	TRBD2	NA	TGTGCCAGCAGCCAACTTAGCGGGACCACAGATACGCAGTATTTT	CASSQLSGTTDTQYF
TRBJ1-5	TRBV3-1/TRBV3-2	NA	NA	TGTGCCAGCAAAACTACTCAGGGTTTGCAGCCCCAGCATTTT	CASKTTQGLQPQHF
TRBJ1-1	TRBV3-1/TRBV3-2	NA	few	TGTGCCAGCAGCCAAGTCGAATCCGTCAGAGGGACTGAAGCTTTCTTT	CASSQVESVRGTEAFF
TRBJ2-5	TRBV7-2	TRBD2	NA	TGTGCCAGCAGCTCCATGAGCGGGGCCCCCGAGACCCAGTACTTC	CASSSMSGAPETQYF
TRBJ2-3	TRBV7-8	NA	once	TGTGCCAGCAGCTTAATCCCTCCGGGGGTGCCAGATACGCAGTATTTT	CASSLIPPGVPDTQYF
TRBJ1-1	TRBV7-2	TRBD1	NA	TGTGCCAGCAGCCTTTGGAACAGGGGAAGCGGCACTGAAGCTTTCTTT	CASSLWNRGSGTEAFF
TRBJ2-5	TRBV7-9	NA	NA	TGTGCCAGCAACCGGGACTTCCAAGAGACCCAGTACTTC	CASNRDFQETQYF
TRBJ1-1	TRBV6-5	NA	NA	TGTGCCAGCAGCCTACAAGGGAGGTTCTCTGAAGCTTTCTTT	CASSLQGRFSEAFF
TRBJ1-2	TRBV7-2	NA	NA	TGTGCCAGCAGCCCCGGACAGAACTATGGCTACACCTTC	CASSPGQNYGYTF
TRBJ2-2	TRBV7-8	NA	NA	TGTGCCAGCAGCTTAGCGCCTCAGGGCGGGGAGCTGTTTTTT	CASSLAPQGGELFF
TRBJ1-5	TRBV6-2/TRBV6-3	TRBD1	NA	TGTGCCAGCAGTCCGGGGACAGGCACGCCCCAGCATTTT	CASSPGTGTPQHF
TRBJ1-6	TRBV7-2	NA	once	TGTGCCAGCAGCTTAGGGGGGGGAGGGCGGTCACCCCTCCACTTT	CASSLGGGGRSPLHF
TRBJ2-1	TRBV3-1/TRBV3-2	NA	once	TGTGCCAGCAGCCAAGAAAGGACATCCAGCGATGAGCAGTTCTTC	CASSQERTSSDEQFF
TRBJ1-3	TRBV5-6	NA	NA	TGTGCCAGCAGCTCGGGGGTAGAAAGAGCCGCGGGAAACACCATATATTTT	CASSSGVERAAGNTIYF
TRBJ2-3	TRBV11-3	NA	NA	TGTGCCAGCAGCTTATTTGGATTCACAGATACGCAGTATTTT	CASSLFGFTDTQYF
TRBJ2-5	TRBV19	NA	once	TGTGCCAGTAGTATAGGGCCTCCTAAGGAGACCCAGTACTTC	CASSIGPPKETQYF
TRBJ2-2	TRBV4-3	NA	NA	TGCGCCAGCAGCCAAGATTGGGCCATCAGGGGCACCGGGGAGCTGTTTTTT	CASSQDWAIRGTGELFF
TRBJ2-7	TRBV6-2/TRBV6-3	NA	NA	TGTGCCAGCAGTTACGCCAGGGCCTACGAGCAGTACTTC	CASSYARAYEQYF
TRBJ1-2	TRBV6-2/TRBV6-3	NA	NA	TGTGCCAGCAGTTACTCGCGCACAGTAAATGGAGGCGGCTACACCTTC	CASSYSRTVNGGGYTF
TRBJ2-5	TRBV11-2	NA	NA	TGTGCCAGCAGCTTAAGCCATTTTGCAGAGACCCAGTACTTC	CASSLSHFAETQYF